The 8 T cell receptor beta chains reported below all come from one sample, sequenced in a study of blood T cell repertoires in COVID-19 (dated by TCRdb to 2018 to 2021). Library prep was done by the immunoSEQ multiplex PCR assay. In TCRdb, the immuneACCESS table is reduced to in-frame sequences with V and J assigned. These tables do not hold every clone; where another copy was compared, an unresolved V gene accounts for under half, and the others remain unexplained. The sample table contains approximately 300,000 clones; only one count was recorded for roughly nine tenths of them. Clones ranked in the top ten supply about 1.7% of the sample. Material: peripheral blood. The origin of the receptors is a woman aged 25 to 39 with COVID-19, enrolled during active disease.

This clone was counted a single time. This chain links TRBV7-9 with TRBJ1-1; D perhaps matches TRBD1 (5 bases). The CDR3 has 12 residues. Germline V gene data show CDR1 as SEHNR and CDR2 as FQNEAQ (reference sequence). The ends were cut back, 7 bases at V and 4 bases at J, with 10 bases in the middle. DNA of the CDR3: TGTGCCAGCATAGGGGATCTCACTGAAGCTTTCTTT. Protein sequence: CASIGDLTEAFF.

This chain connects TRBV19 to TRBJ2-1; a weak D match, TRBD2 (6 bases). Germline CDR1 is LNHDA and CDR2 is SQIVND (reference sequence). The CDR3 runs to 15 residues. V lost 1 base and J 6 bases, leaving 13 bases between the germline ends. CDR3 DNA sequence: TGTGCCAGTAGTATAGGGGGAGGTAGCTTCAATGAGCAGTTCTTC. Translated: CASSIGGGSFNEQFF.

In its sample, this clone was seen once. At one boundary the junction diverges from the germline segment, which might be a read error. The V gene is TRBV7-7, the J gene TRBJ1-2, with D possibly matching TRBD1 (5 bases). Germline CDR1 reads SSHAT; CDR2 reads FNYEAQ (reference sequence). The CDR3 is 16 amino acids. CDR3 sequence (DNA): TGTGCTAGCAGCTTAGATCTAGGGGTAGCTAACTATGGCTACACCTTC. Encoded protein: CASSLDLGVANYGYTF. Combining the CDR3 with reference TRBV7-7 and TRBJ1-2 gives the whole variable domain GAGVSQSPRYKVTKRGQDVTLRCDPISSHATLYWYQQALGQGPEFLTYFNYEAQPDKSGLPSDRFSAERPEGSISTLTIQRTEQRDSAMYRCASSLDLGVANYGYTFGSGTRLTVV.

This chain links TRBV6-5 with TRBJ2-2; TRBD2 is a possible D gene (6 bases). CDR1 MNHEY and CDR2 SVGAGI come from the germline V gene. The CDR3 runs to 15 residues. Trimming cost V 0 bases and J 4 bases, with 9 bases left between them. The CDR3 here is CASSYSGGPTGELFF. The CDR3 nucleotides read TGTGCCAGCAGTTACTCGGGGGGACCCACCGGGGAGCTGTTTTTT.

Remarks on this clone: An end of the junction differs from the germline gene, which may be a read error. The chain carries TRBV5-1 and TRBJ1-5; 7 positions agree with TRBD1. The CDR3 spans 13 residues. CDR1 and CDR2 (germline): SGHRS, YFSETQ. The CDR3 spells CASSLDTGQSPVF. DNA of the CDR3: TGCGCCAGCAGCTTGGATACGGGACAGTCCCCTGTTTTT.

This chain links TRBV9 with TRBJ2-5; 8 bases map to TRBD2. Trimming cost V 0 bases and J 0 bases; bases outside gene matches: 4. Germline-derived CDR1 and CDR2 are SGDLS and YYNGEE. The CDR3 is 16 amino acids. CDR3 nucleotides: TGTGCCAGCAGCGTAGATGGTAGCGGGGACCAAGAGACCCAGTACTTC. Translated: CASSVDGSGDQETQYF.

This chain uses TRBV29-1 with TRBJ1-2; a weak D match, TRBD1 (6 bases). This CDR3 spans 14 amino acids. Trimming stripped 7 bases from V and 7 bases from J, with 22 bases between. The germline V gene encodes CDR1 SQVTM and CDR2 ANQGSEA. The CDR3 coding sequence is TGCAGCGCCAGAATCGGGCAGGGGTTGAGTGGCTACACCTTC. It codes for CSARIGQGLSGYTF.

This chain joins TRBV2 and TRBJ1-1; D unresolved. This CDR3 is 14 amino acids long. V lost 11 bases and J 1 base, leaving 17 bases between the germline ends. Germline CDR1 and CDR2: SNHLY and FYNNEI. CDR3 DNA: TGTGCCGGCGGTCCCAGCCGAGCGAACACTGAAGCTTTCTTT. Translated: CAGGPSRANTEAFF.